The 17 T cell receptor beta chains below were found in one sample sequenced in a study of blood T cells in healthy people across ages. Through a sample-barcoded 5' primer and a J-beta primer mix, a second PCR was run for 7 to 11 cycles. From the 5' RACE reads, TCRdb called clonotypes with MiXCR, one entry per CDR3 protein. The sample holds some 1,800,000 distinct CDR3 sequences, approximately 40% seen once. Sequences were obtained from blood. These receptor sequences come from a human donor in good health.

There are a few counts of this clonotype. The rearrangement joins TRBV7-2 to TRBJ2-6; D is uncertain. The germline V and J ends were trimmed by 3 bases and 2 bases, with 8 bases remaining between them. Germline CDR1 SGHTA, CDR2 FQGNSA. This CDR3 comprises 15 residues. The CDR3 protein is CASSFRFAGANVLTF. The CDR3 DNA sequence: TGTGCCAGCAGCTTTCGGTTTGCTGGGGCCAACGTCCTGACTTTC.

The chain combines TRBV4-2 with TRBJ2-1, with unresolved D. The CDR3 loop spans 17 amino acids. V was trimmed by 0 bases and J by 3 bases, leaving 15 bases between them. Germline loops: CDR1 LGHNA, CDR2 YNFKEQ. CDR3 sequence reads: CASSQDASRLNYNEQFF. The CDR3 region has the DNA TGTGCCAGCAGCCAAGATGCATCCCGGCTAAACTACAATGAGCAGTTCTTC.

This sequence joins TRBV6-2 or TRBV6-3 and TRBJ1-2, with no clear D. Trimming left V 2 bases short and J 4 bases short, with 11 bases between. Per germline, CDR1 MNHEY and CDR2 SVGEGT. This CDR3 has 14 amino acids. In DNA, the CDR3 is TGTGCCAGCAGTTACGGGCGGTTCAGCTATGGCTACACCTTC. The encoded protein is CASSYGRFSYGYTF.

This clonotype has a handful of counts. Since no conserved phenylalanine or tryptophan closes the CDR3, a read error is the likely cause. The chain carries TRBV20-1 and TRBJ2-7; D call uncertain. Germline V gene data show CDR1 as DFQATT and CDR2 as SNEGSKA (reference sequence). V dropped 3 bases and J dropped 5 bases, with 17 bases sitting between them. This CDR3 is 14 amino acids long. CDR3 sequence reads: CSASIASTSHEQYL. In nucleotides, the CDR3 is TGCAGTGCTAGCATCGCTAGTACAAGCCACGAGCAGTACTTA.

A few counts support this clonotype. The chain recombines TRBV20-1 with TRBJ2-1; 11 nucleotides agree with TRBD2. The trim removed 0 bases at V and 8 bases at J, leaving 9 bases unmatched. This CDR3 is built from 16 residues. Per the germline V gene, CDR1 is DFQATT and CDR2 is SNEGSKA (reference sequence). The CDR3 coding sequence is TGCAGTGCTAGAGATCGGCTAGCGGGGGGCCTCTATGAGCAGTTCTTC. Residues: CSARDRLAGGLYEQFF.

This clonotype occurred a few times. The chain has TRBV4-3 and TRBJ1-5, with TRBD1 identical over 7 bases. Germline V CDR1 and CDR2: LGHNA, YSLEER. Unmatched junction bases numbered 7, after V lost 8 bases and J lost 3 bases. The CDR3 loop spans 14 amino acids. The CDR3: CASSGTAYNQPQHF. As DNA, the CDR3 is TGCGCCAGCTCCGGGACAGCCTACAATCAGCCCCAGCATTTT.

In its sample, this clonotype was seen a few times. This sequence joins TRBV6-2 or TRBV6-3 and TRBJ2-1, with no clear D. Germline assignment: CDR1 MNHEY and CDR2 SVGEGT. This CDR3 comprises 12 residues. V gave up 3 bases and J gave up 3 bases, with 3 bases separating them. The CDR3 DNA reads as TGTGCCAGCAGTTATGACTACAATGAGCAGTTCTTC. Translation: CASSYDYNEQFF.

The chain uses TRBV4-3 and TRBJ1-1; 7 nucleotides match TRBD1. The CDR3 runs to 21 residues. Germline assignment: CDR1 LGHNA and CDR2 YSLEER. V trimming: 3 bases; J trimming: 0 bases; junction bases outside the gene matches: 22. The CDR3 sequence is CASSHTNFNPPTGKVNTEAFF. CDR3 DNA: TGCGCCAGCAGCCATACCAACTTTAATCCCCCGACAGGGAAGGTGAACACTGAAGCTTTCTTT.

This chain joins TRBV24-1 and TRBJ2-5; D possibly corresponds to TRBD2 (6 bases). In germline, CDR1 is KGHDR, CDR2 SFDVKD. The CDR3 extends over 12 amino acids. The V end was cut by 9 bases, the J end by 5 bases, with 12 bases between. The CDR3 here is CATQGAGETQYF. For the CDR3, the DNA is TGTGCCACCCAGGGTGCGGGGGAGACCCAGTACTTC.

The CDR3 coding sequence is TGCGCCAGCAGCCAAGGACAGGGCTTGTACCAAGAGACCCAGTACTTC. It is translated as CASSQGQGLYQETQYF. The rearrangement uses TRBV4-1 and TRBJ2-5; 7 bases align to TRBD1. V gave up 1 base and J gave up 0 bases; unmatched junction bases: 5. Germline CDR1 and CDR2: MGHRA and YSYEKL. This CDR3 has 16 residues.

The V and J genes are TRBV12-3 or TRBV12-4 and TRBJ2-3; D ambiguous. The CDR3 runs 15 residues. The V end was cut by 2 bases, the J end by 6 bases, with 15 bases between. In DNA, the CDR3 is TGTGCCAGCAGTTTAAACGCGCTAAGTACTGATACGCAGTATTTT. Translated, it gives CASSLNALSTDTQYF.

Turning to this clonotype: One end of the junction does not line up with germline, which may come from a read error. The V gene is TRBV10-3, the J gene TRBJ2-5, with no clear D. Germline V gene data show CDR1 as ENHRY and CDR2 as SYGVKD. CDR3 length: 14 residues. The CDR3: CAISDLIGQGTQYF. In nucleotides, the CDR3 is TGTGCCATCAGTGATCTAATAGGTCAAGGGACCCAGTACTTC.

The chain is built from TRBV20-1 and TRBJ1-2, with 8 bases that match TRBD1. V lost 3 bases, J lost 3 bases, and 12 bases stayed unmatched. Germline CDR1 DFQATT, CDR2 SNEGSKA (reference sequence). The CDR3 length is 16 residues. CDR3 in DNA: TGCAGTGCTAGTGGGGCAGGGGGCGCGTTGGACTATGGCTACACCTTC. Its protein product is CSASGAGGALDYGYTF.

This clonotype has only a few counts. This rearrangement joins TRBV4-3 to TRBJ2-7; D not resolved. CDR1 LGHNA and CDR2 YSLEER come from the germline V gene. The CDR3 extends over 15 amino acids. V was pared by 1 base and J by 5 bases, with 15 bases between. In nucleotides, the CDR3 is TGCGCCAGCAGCCAAGGCCTGGCCCCAGGAGACGAGCAGTACTTC. Translation: CASSQGLAPGDEQYF.

V gene TRBV9 combines with J gene TRBJ2-6, with D perhaps TRBD1 or TRBD2 (5 bases each). Per germline, CDR1 SGDLS and CDR2 YYNGEE. The ends were cut back, 4 bases at V and 4 bases at J, with 18 bases in the middle. The CDR3 sequence is 17 residues long. The CDR3 here is CASSSTGAPRGANVLTF. DNA for the CDR3: TGTGCCAGCAGCTCCACCGGGGCCCCTAGGGGGGCCAACGTCCTGACTTTC.

This clonotype was observed a few times. The chain carries TRBV6-6 and TRBJ1-1, with D hard to call. The CDR3 consists of 11 residues. V dropped 8 bases and J dropped 11 bases, with 15 bases sitting between them. The germline gives CDR1 MNHNY, CDR2 SVGAGI (reference sequence). CDR3 in DNA: TGTGCCAGCGGAGAGGGTGGGCCCGCTTTCTTT. This sequence encodes CASGEGGPAFF.

This clonotype was seen a handful of times. This may stem from a read error, because a much larger clone lies one nucleotide away. The genes are TRBV29-1 and TRBJ2-1; a possible D gene is TRBD1 (5 bases). The closer fit of TRBJ2-7 to the DNA end suggests the J call may be wrong. The CDR3 runs 15 residues. Germline V gene sequence: CDR1 SQVTM, CDR2 ANQGSEA. CDR3 DNA sequence: TGCAGCGTCCTACAGGATGGTGACACCTACAATGAGCAGTACTTC. It translates to CSVLQDGDTYNEQYF.